The rows below give T cell receptor beta chains drawn from one sample of a study of PD-L1 blockade in urothelial cancer. Measured with immunoSEQ multiplex PCR; TCRdb has only the in-frame clones, and not every one. The top ten hold about 8.9% of the sample, which has about 35,000 clones, 35% to 40% seen once. The sample here was tumor tissue, taken before atezolizumab (anti-PD-L1) treatment. Receptors originate from a man aged 55 to 70 with urothelial cancer. The CDR3 runs from the conserved cysteine through the conserved F or W.

J,V,CDR3
TRBJ2-7,TRBV19,CASSISSGGRSSYEQYF
TRBJ2-7,TRBV6-8,CASSYRQDYEQYF
TRBJ2-1,TRBV4-1,CASSLQTSGGANYNEQFF
TRBJ1-5,TRBV30,CAWSVQGNQPQHF
TRBJ1-1,TRBV6-7,CASTGNTEAFF
TRBJ2-7,TRBV5-1,CASSLGDRVYEQYF
TRBJ1-6,TRBV5-1,CASSLGQDNSPLHF
TRBJ2-7,TRBV10-3,CAISESSGYSYEQYF
TRBJ2-7,TRBV6-8,CASSYRHANYEQYF
TRBJ2-7,TRBV9,CASSVSGGLEYF
TRBJ2-1,TRBV5-1,CASSPRGGSGSFYEQFF
TRBJ1-1,TRBV6-8,CASSHSGRRTEAFF
TRBJ2-7,TRBV10-2,CASSEPLPNGYEQYF
TRBJ1-2,TRBV28,CASSRTGRFGYTF
TRBJ1-2,TRBV28,CASNTPQRGNYGYTF
TRBJ2-3,TRBV11-3,CASSLRAGSTDTQYF
TRBJ1-1,TRBV19,CASSSPGQGNTEAFF
TRBJ2-7,TRBV4-1,CASSQDHGTSSYEQYF
TRBJ2-1,TRBV9,CASSVQGVLFNEQFF
TRBJ2-7,TRBV6-8,CASRSSSGQDHEQYF
TRBJ1-5,TRBV11-3,CASSQTGSSNQPQHF
TRBJ2-7,TRBV11-3,CASSQRWGTGPSSYEQYF
TRBJ2-7,TRBV10-1,CASSERTGAYEQYF
TRBJ2-1,TRBV6-8,CASTDRVGEQFF
TRBJ2-2,TRBV19,CASTSQGGSNTGELFF
TRBJ2-3,TRBV18,CASSPVEGVSTDTQYF
TRBJ2-7,TRBV19,CASSPGQGYDEQYF
TRBJ2-1,TRBV19,CASSDNRRDWPYNEQFF
TRBJ1-2,TRBV28,CASRHSMPAVYGYTF
TRBJ2-2,TRBV9,CASSVGPETGELFF
TRBJ2-3,TRBV9,CASSEDTDTQYF
TRBJ2-6,TRBV4-1,CASSHLDLRGANVLTF
TRBJ1-2,TRBV25-1,CASSDYNTYYGYTF